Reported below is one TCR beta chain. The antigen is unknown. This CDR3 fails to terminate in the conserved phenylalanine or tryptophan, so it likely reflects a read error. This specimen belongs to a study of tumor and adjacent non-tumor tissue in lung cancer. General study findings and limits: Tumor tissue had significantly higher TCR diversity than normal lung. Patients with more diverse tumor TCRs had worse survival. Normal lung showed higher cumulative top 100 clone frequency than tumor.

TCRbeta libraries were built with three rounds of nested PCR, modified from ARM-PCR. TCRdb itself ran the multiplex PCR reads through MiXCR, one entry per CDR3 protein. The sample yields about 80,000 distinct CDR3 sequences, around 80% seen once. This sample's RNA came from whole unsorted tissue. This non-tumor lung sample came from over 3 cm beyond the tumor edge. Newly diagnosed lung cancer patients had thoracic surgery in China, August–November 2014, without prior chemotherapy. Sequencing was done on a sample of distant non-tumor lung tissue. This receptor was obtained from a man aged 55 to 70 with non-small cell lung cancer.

CDR3 region: CSARDTGRYNSSLHY. The DNA for the CDR3 is TGCAGTGCTAGAGATACGGGACGGTATAATTCATCACTCCACTAT. The chain is built from TRBV20-1 and TRBJ1-6; a weak D match, TRBD1 (5 bases). The CDR3 is 15 residues long. V was pared by 0 bases and J by 16 bases, with 22 bases between. The germline V gene encodes CDR1 DFQATT and CDR2 SNEGSKA (reference sequence).